This T cell receptor beta chain derives from a study of cytomegalovirus exposure and HLA in healthy donors. Study-level points and caveats: According to an earlier analysis, most TCR beta V segments yielded productive rearrangements about 87% or about 30% of the time. Some segments of the V type, notably TRBV6-2 and TRBV6-3, were excluded as indistinguishable.

The PCR used 60 Vbeta and 13 Jbeta primers. Assay: immunoSEQ multiplex PCR; the TCRdb copy retains only in-frame clones and omits some. Altogether roughly 100,000 clones are present, about four fifths being singletons, with the ten largest covering under 8%. This CDR3 region has 16 residues. The V gene lost 5 bases and the J gene lost 3 bases, with 17 bases spanning the gap. Germline loops: CDR1 KGHSH, CDR2 LQKENI. A remark on this clone: As yet, its antigen is unknown.

The receptor was derived from a woman aged 45-59 years in good health and CMV-seropositive. Material: PBMCs. The J gene is TRBJ1-5, the V gene TRBV18, with D hard to call. The CDR3 nucleotides are TGTGCCAGCTCAGCCGGGCAACGGGGAATCAATCAGCCCCAGCATTTT. Residues: CASSAGQRGINQPQHF.